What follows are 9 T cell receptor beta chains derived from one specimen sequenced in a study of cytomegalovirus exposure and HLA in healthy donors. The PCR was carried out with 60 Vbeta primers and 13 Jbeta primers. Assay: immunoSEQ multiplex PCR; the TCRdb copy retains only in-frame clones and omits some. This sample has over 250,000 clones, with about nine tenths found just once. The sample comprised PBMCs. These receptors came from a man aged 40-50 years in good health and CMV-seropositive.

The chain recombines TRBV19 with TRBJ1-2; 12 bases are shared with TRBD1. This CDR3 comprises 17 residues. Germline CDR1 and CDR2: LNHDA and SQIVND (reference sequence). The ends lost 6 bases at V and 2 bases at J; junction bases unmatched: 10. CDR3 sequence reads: CASRRGTGGALNYGYTF. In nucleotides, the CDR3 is TGTGCCAGTAGGCGGGGGACAGGGGGCGCCTTGAACTATGGCTACACCTTC.

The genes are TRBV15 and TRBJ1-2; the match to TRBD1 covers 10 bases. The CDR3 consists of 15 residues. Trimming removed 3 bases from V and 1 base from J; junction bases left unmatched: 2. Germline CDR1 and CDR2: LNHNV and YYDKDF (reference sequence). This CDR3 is CATSSRDRGNYGYTF. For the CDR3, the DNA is TGTGCCACCAGCAGCCGGGACAGGGGTAACTATGGCTACACCTTC. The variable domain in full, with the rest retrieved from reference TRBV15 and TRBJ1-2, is DAMVIQNPRYQVTQFGKPVTLSCSQTLNHNVMYWYQQKSSQAPKLLFHYYDKDFNNEADTPDNFQSRRPNTSFCFLDIRSPGLGDTAMYLCATSSRDRGNYGYTFGSGTRLTVV.

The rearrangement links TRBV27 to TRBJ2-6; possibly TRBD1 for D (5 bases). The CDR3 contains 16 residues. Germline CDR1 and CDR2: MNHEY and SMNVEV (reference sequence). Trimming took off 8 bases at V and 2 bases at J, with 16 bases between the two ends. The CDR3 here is CASGAHVRAGANVLTF. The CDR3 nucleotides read TGTGCCAGCGGGGCCCATGTTAGGGCTGGGGCCAACGTCCTGACTTTC.

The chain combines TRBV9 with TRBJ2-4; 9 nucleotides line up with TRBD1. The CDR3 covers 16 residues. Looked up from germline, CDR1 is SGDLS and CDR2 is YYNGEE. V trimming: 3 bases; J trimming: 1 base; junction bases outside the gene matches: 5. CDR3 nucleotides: TGTGCCAGCAGCGAGAGGGACAGGGAGGCCAAAAACATTCAGTACTTC. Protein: CASSERDREAKNIQYF.

The CDR3 DNA sequence: TGCGCCAGCAGCTTGGCTCTAGCAAGCAATGAGCAGTTCTTC. It specifies CASSLALASNEQFF. The chain uses TRBV5-1 and TRBJ2-1; possible D gene TRBD2, 5 bases. The germline V gene has CDR1 SGHRS and CDR2 YFSETQ. The CDR3 runs 14 residues. Between the trimmed V and J ends, which lost 0 bases and 6 bases, there was a span of 10 bases. Full variable domain (rest looked up from reference TRBV5-1 and TRBJ2-1): KAGVTQTPRYLIKTRGQQVTLSCSPISGHRSVSWYQQTPGQGLQFLFEYFSETQRNKGNFPGRFSGRQFSNSRSEMNVSTLELGDSALYLCASSLALASNEQFFGPGTRLTVL.

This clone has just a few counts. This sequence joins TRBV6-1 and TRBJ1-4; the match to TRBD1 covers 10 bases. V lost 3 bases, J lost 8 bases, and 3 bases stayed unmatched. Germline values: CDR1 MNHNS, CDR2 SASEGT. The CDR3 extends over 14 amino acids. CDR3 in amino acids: CASSERTGGEKLFF. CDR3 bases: TGTGCCAGCAGTGAGAGGACAGGGGGAGAAAAACTGTTTTTT.

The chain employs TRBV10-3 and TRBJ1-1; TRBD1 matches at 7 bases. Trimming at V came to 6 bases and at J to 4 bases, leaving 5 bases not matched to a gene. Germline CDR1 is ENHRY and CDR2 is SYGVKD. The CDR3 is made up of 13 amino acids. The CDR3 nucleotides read TGTGCCATCAGCCTGACAGGGACCACTGAAGCTTTCTTT. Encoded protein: CAISLTGTTEAFF.

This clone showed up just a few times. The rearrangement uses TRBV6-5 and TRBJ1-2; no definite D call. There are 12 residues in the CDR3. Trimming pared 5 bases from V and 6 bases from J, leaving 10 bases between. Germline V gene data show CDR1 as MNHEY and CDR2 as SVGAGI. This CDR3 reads CASSAPSDGYTF. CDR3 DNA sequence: TGTGCCAGCAGTGCCCCTTCGGATGGCTACACCTTC.

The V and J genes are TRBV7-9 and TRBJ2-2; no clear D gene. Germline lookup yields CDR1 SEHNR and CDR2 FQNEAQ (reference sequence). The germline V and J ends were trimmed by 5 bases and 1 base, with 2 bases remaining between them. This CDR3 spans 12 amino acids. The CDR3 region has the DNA TGTGCCAGCAGCCTGAACACCGGGGAGCTGTTTTTT. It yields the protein CASSLNTGELFF.